The rows below give T cell receptor beta chains drawn from one sample of a study of early T cells in non-severe SARS-CoV-2 infection. TCRdb processed the 5' RACE reads anew with MiXCR; each CDR3 protein has one entry. The sample carries tens of thousands of distinct CDR3 sequences, 7% to 9.5% recorded once. The sample was whole blood, taken at baseline. These receptors all come from an adult who was a healthcare worker with PCR-confirmed SARS-CoV-2 infection or an uninfected control (not recorded which). Both conserved end residues are part of each CDR3. D genes are given only for firm matches. A row's size may be missing; if present it is once, few, many or a size class.

TRBJ1-1,-,TRBV7-3,few,TGTGCCAGCAGCCCCCCGGGATCTTCTGAAGCTTTCTTT,CASSPPGSSEAFF
TRBJ1-5,-,TRBV19,few,TGTGCCAGTAGTCCCTGGACAGTAGATCAGCCCCAGCATTTT,CASSPWTVDQPQHF
TRBJ2-4,-,TRBV7-2,-,TGTGCCAGCAGCAAACCGGGAGTTCAGTACTTC,CASSKPGVQYF
TRBJ2-7,TRBD2,TRBV3-1,many,TGTGCCAGCAGCCAAGTATGGAGGGCTAGCGGGAGGTACGAGCAGTACTTC,CASSQVWRASGRYEQYF
TRBJ2-5,TRBD2,TRBV4-2,-,TGTGCCAGCAGCCAAGTACTAGCGGGAGGGGAGACCCAGTACTTC,CASSQVLAGGETQYF
TRBJ2-1,TRBD2,TRBV12-3/TRBV12-4,-,TGTGCCAGCACCCCGGGAGGGCCAAAGTTCTTC,CASTPGGPKFF
TRBJ1-1,TRBD1,TRBV14,-,TGTGCCAGCAGGCGACAGGGGACGGCTGAAGCTTTCTTT,CASRRQGTAEAFF
TRBJ2-1,-,TRBV7-2,few,TGTGCCAGCAGCTACGCCTGGGGCGATGAGCAGTTCTTC,CASSYAWGDEQFF
TRBJ2-7,-,TRBV3-1,many,TGTGCCAGCAGCCTGCAGGGGGGGCCCTACGAGCAGTACTTC,CASSLQGGPYEQYF
TRBJ2-2,-,TRBV10-3,-,TGTGCCATCAGTGACCACAGGGGCGGGGGCACCGGGGAGCTGTTTTTT,CAISDHRGGGTGELFF
TRBJ2-1,TRBD2,TRBV20-1,few,TGCAGTGTGGCGGGGGGCTTCAATGAGCAGTTCTTC,CSVAGGFNEQFF
TRBJ2-1,-,TRBV5-1,many,TGCGCCAGCAGCTTGCGTTTTGGGTTAAATGAGCAGTTCTTC,CASSLRFGLNEQFF
TRBJ1-2,-,TRBV24-1,-,TGTGCCACCAGTGAACATTCACGTAACTATGGCTACACCTTC,CATSEHSRNYGYTF
TRBJ2-3,-,TRBV2,-,TGTGCCAGCGGAGGACAGTACCGTACAGATACGCAGTATTTT,CASGGQYRTDTQYF
TRBJ2-7,TRBD2,TRBV29-1,many,TGCAGCATTTTGGGCTCGGCGGGAGGAAACGAGCAGTACTTC,CSILGSAGGNEQYF
TRBJ2-1,-,TRBV3-1,few,TGTGCCAGCAGCCAAGGGGCAGGGTCCTACAATGAGCAGTTCTTC,CASSQGAGSYNEQFF
TRBJ2-5,TRBD1,TRBV20-1,-,TGCAGTGCTATGGGACAGGCTCAAGAGACCCAGTACTTC,CSAMGQAQETQYF
TRBJ2-2,-,TRBV2,-,TGTGCCAGCAGTGACCTCGGGAACACCGGGGAGCTGTTTTTT,CASSDLGNTGELFF
TRBJ1-4,-,TRBV6-2/TRBV6-3,few,TGTGCCAGCAGTTACGGCAGACCAGGTGTTGAAAAACTGTTTTTT,CASSYGRPGVEKLFF
TRBJ1-2,-,TRBV30,-,TGTGCCTGGAGCGAATCCGACTTGGGCAATGGCTACACCTTC,CAWSESDLGNGYTF
TRBJ1-5,TRBD1,TRBV20-1,many,TGCAGTGCTAGCCCCTCGGGGGACAGGGACCGTCGGCCCCAGCATTTT,CSASPSGDRDRRPQHF
TRBJ2-4,-,TRBV7-2,many,TGTGCCAGCAGCTTAGATTTTGGACTTCAGTACTTC,CASSLDFGLQYF
TRBJ2-7,TRBD2,TRBV13,many,TGTGCCAGCAGCTCCGGACTAGCGGCCTCCTACGAGCAGTACTTC,CASSSGLAASYEQYF
TRBJ2-1,TRBD2,TRBV11-1,-,TGTGCCAGCAGCTTTCAACTAGCGAGTTACAATGAGCAGTTCTTC,CASSFQLASYNEQFF
TRBJ1-3,-,TRBV25-1,many,TGTGCCAGCAGTGAGCACAGCGGAAACACCATATATTTT,CASSEHSGNTIYF
TRBJ2-3,-,TRBV29-1,many,TGCAGCGTTACGGACAGCACAGATACGCAGTATTTT,CSVTDSTDTQYF
TRBJ1-2,-,TRBV18,-,TGTGCCAGCTCACCAACTACTAACTATGGCTACACCTTC,CASSPTTNYGYTF
TRBJ2-7,-,TRBV6-1,few,TGTGCCAGCAAACGGACGGATCTCCCCCGGGGCGAGCAGTACTTC,CASKRTDLPRGEQYF
TRBJ1-6,-,TRBV12-3/TRBV12-4,many,TGTGCCAGCAGTCCCGGGGAGGACAGATATAATTCACCCCTCCACTTT,CASSPGEDRYNSPLHF
TRBJ1-1,-,TRBV6-2/TRBV6-3,many,TGTGCCAGCAGTTACGGGGGCCCGAACACTGAAGCTTTCTTT,CASSYGGPNTEAFF
TRBJ2-1,-,TRBV20-1,-,TGCAGTGCTAGCGGAGGGACCTACTCCTACAATGAGCAGTTCTTC,CSASGGTYSYNEQFF
TRBJ1-1,-,TRBV27,few,TGTGCCAGCAGTCCTCTATCGGACTGGGGGACTGAAGCTTTCTTT,CASSPLSDWGTEAFF
TRBJ2-7,TRBD1,TRBV10-3,few,TGTGCCATCAGACCGGGACAGGGCCCCCTCTACGAGCAGTACTTC,CAIRPGQGPLYEQYF
TRBJ2-7,-,TRBV3-1,once,TGTGCCAGCAGCCGGGACGGATCCTACGAGCAGTACTTC,CASSRDGSYEQYF
TRBJ1-5,-,TRBV6-2/TRBV6-3,-,TGTGCCAGCAGTCTCTCCCTGGGGCCCCAGCATTTT,CASSLSLGPQHF
TRBJ2-1,TRBD2,TRBV6-2/TRBV6-3,-,TGTGCCAGCAGGACTAGCTTCAATGAGCAGTTCTTC,CASRTSFNEQFF
TRBJ2-1,TRBD2,TRBV12-5,many,TGTGCTAGTGGTCAAGATATAGCGGGGGATTACAATGAGCAGTTCTTC,CASGQDIAGDYNEQFF
TRBJ2-1,-,TRBV19,-,TGTGCCTCCGCCCCGGGGGCCTACAATGAGCAGTTCTTC,CASAPGAYNEQFF
TRBJ2-5,-,TRBV18,-,TGTGCCAGCTCACCTCAGAACAGGGTCGAGACCCAGTACTTC,CASSPQNRVETQYF
TRBJ2-7,TRBD1,TRBV3-1,-,TGTGCCAGCAGCCAGTGGGGACAGGGATTCCACGAGCAGTACTTC,CASSQWGQGFHEQYF
TRBJ1-4,-,TRBV28,-,TGTGCCAGCCAGGGTGATACTAATGAAAAACTGTTTTTT,CASQGDTNEKLFF